Listed below are T cell receptor beta chains from one sample, sequenced in a study of cytomegalovirus exposure and HLA in healthy donors. Only in-frame clones appear in the TCRdb table, and some are missing; sequencing was by immunoSEQ multiplex PCR. The data contain more than 150,000 clones, roughly 80% of them singletons. The sequenced sample consisted of PBMCs. Receptors originate from a man aged 18 to 29 in good health and CMV-seropositive. Both conserved end residues are part of each CDR3.

13	TRBV19	TRBJ1-2	CASSRDSAIGYTF
13	TRBV28	TRBJ1-1	CASSNGPNTEAFF
14	TRBV7-9	TRBJ2-5	CASSLTGGGETQYF
14	TRBV18	TRBJ2-1	CASSPGTSGRSPFF
18	TRBV9	TRBJ1-3	CASSVLPDGGSSRNTIYF
14	TRBV4-1	TRBJ1-2	CASSQVAGRGGYTF
13	TRBV18	TRBJ2-7	CASSRDSRDEQYF
16	TRBV5-1	TRBJ2-1	CASSLGGTSSYNEQFF
15	TRBV28	TRBJ2-1	CASRLAGTGFGEQFF
12	TRBV7-9	TRBJ2-1	CASTLVADEQFF
15	TRBV5-4	TRBJ1-1	CASRYDRGRITEAFF
15	TRBV7-6	TRBJ1-2	CASSLGAGGAGGYTF
15	TRBV6-1	TRBJ2-7	CASSPLGQGTGEQYF
13	TRBV2	TRBJ2-4	CASSDGTGVSGYF
17	TRBV7-2	TRBJ2-7	CASSLGLAGRSSYEQYF
15	TRBV6-1	TRBJ2-3	CASSEEGAGTDTQYF
16	TRBV5-1	TRBJ2-3	CASSFSGRRGADTQYF